This T cell receptor (beta chain) emerged from a study of shared clonotypes between healthy human individuals. Across the study: A donor's plate count was three for CD4 naive and three for CD4 memory; CD8 naive had two and CD8 memory one.

V lost 4 bases to trimming and J lost 2 bases, with 8 bases between them. The CDR3 extends over 14 amino acids. Germline V gene sequence: CDR1 KGHSH, CDR2 LQKENI. Study findings and constraints: Generation probabilities of non-shared clonotypes were lower (relative to those shared by all four donors). The sampled material consisted only of blood, and tissue repertoires are likely to differ.

Repertoires were generated with immunoSEQ multiplex PCR, while TCRdb's copy carries only in-frame clones and drops some. The sample has over a million clones; roughly 96% are singletons. Into CD45RA+ naive and CD45RA-negative memory subsets, the CD4+ cells were split. With regard to this clone: What it binds is not known.

The receptor was derived from a man younger than 45 in good health. Sample: naive CD4+ T cells sorted from blood. Specified subset: CD45RA+ positively selected. The chain has TRBV18 and TRBJ2-2; D gene unclear. The CDR3 loop reads CASSLHQNTGELFF. The CDR3 DNA sequence: TGTGCCAGCTCACTGCACCAAAACACCGGGGAGCTGTTTTTT.